Below are 18 T cell receptor beta chains sequenced from a single sample in a study of blood T cell repertoires in COVID-19 (dated by TCRdb to the early 2020s). Library prep was done by the immunoSEQ multiplex PCR assay. This immuneACCESS table, as held by TCRdb, lists in-frame sequences with V and J called but not all clones. Of the missing ones, under half trace to an unresolved V gene in checked studies; the others have no known cause. A total of over 200,000 clones appear in this sample, around 90% of them only once. In total, the top ten clones hold around 0.8% of the sample. Sequencing was carried out using peripheral blood. The receptors were gathered from a woman aged 25 to 39 with acute or convalescent COVID-19.

The chain links TRBV4-1 to TRBJ1-3; no clear D gene. The CDR3 has 13 amino acids. From germline, CDR1 is MGHRA and CDR2 YSYEKL. The V end was cut by 1 base, the J end by 4 bases, with 5 bases between. CDR3 residues: CASSQVSGNTIYF. The CDR3 nucleotides are TGCGCCAGCAGCCAAGTCTCGGGAAACACCATATATTTT.

The rearrangement uses TRBV19 and TRBJ2-2, with 7 positions matching TRBD2. In germline, CDR1 is LNHDA, CDR2 SQIVND (reference sequence). The CDR3 is made up of 14 amino acids. The J segment lost 5 bases and the V segment lost 3 bases, leaving 3 bases of the junction unmatched. CDR3 nucleotide sequence: TGTGCCAGTAGTATGGGACTAAAAACCGGGGAGCTGTTTTTT. This sequence encodes CASSMGLKTGELFF.

The chain carries TRBV7-2 and TRBJ1-2; 7 bases are a match to TRBD1. CDR1 and CDR2 from the germline V gene are SGHTA and FQGNSA. CDR3 length: 17 amino acids. The V and J ends lost 5 bases and 0 bases, in that order; junction bases with no gene match: 12. The CDR3 sequence: CASSRDRATFANYGYTF. CDR3 nucleotides: TGTGCCAGCAGCCGTGACAGGGCCACCTTCGCTAACTATGGCTACACCTTC. The full variable domain, with the rest looked up from reference TRBV7-2 and TRBJ1-2, is GAGVSQSPSNKVTEKGKDVELRCDPISGHTALYWYRQSLGQGLEFLIYFQGNSAPDKSGLPSDRFSAERTGGSVSTLTIQRTQQEDSAVYLCASSRDRATFANYGYTFGSGTRLTVV.

V is TRBV19 and J is TRBJ2-1; the D gene is possibly TRBD1 (6 bases). The CDR3 is made up of 15 amino acids. CDR1 and CDR2 from the germline V gene are LNHDA and SQIVND (reference sequence). V lost 3 bases, J lost 0 bases, and 9 bases lay in between. The CDR3 reads CASSMGARSYNEQFF. CDR3 sequence (DNA): TGTGCCAGTAGTATGGGGGCTCGCTCCTACAATGAGCAGTTCTTC.

The J gene is TRBJ2-7, the V gene TRBV11-2; 8 nucleotides line up with TRBD2. CDR3 length equals 16 residues. J gave up 3 bases and V 1 base, and 8 bases lay outside the gene matches. CDR1 SGHAT and CDR2 FQNNGV come from the germline V gene. The DNA for the CDR3 is TGTGCCAGCAGCTTAGGGGCGGGGGGATACGGCTACGAGCAGTACTTC. Protein: CASSLGAGGYGYEQYF.

This clone was seen a handful of times. This chain connects TRBV4-1 to TRBJ2-2; D call uncertain. Per germline, CDR1 MGHRA and CDR2 YSYEKL. The V and J ends lost 0 bases and 7 bases respectively, with 12 bases between them. The CDR3 is made up of 15 amino acids. In nucleotides, the CDR3 is TGCGCCAGCAGCCAAGATGTGCAGTGGCACGGGGAGCTGTTTTTT. This translates into CASSQDVQWHGELFF.

The V call is TRBV5-4, the J call TRBJ1-1; D not certain. The CDR3 loop spans 13 amino acids. The V end was cut by 5 bases, the J end by 0 bases, with 8 bases between. The germline gives CDR1 SGHNT, CDR2 YYREEE (reference sequence). The CDR3 coding sequence is TGTGCCAGCAGTGTCCGGGTGAACACTGAAGCTTTCTTT. As protein: CASSVRVNTEAFF.

The gene calls are TRBV6-5 and TRBJ2-7; D may be TRBD1 (6 bases). Germline CDR1 is MNHEY and CDR2 is SVGAGI. V dropped 4 bases and J dropped 3 bases, with 10 bases sitting between them. The CDR3 spans 13 residues. The CDR3: CASSWSRGYEQYF. The CDR3 bases are TGTGCCAGCAGTTGGAGCAGGGGCTACGAGCAGTACTTC.

The chain is built from TRBV4-3 and TRBJ2-1; 11 bases line up with TRBD2. The germline V gene has CDR1 LGHNA and CDR2 YSLEER. The CDR3 totals 15 residues. The junction had 2 bases not matched to a gene; V was cut back by 3 bases and J by 4 bases. DNA of the CDR3: TGCGCCAGCAGCCAGACTAGCGGGGCGTACAATGAGCAGTTCTTC. Its protein is CASSQTSGAYNEQFF.

The gene calls are TRBV27 and TRBJ2-2, with 8 bases that match TRBD2. Germline lookup yields CDR1 MNHEY and CDR2 SMNVEV (reference sequence). V shed 6 bases and J 5 bases; nucleotides not matched to a gene: 5. The CDR3 totals 14 residues. The CDR3 is CASRVAGSTGELFF. CDR3 nucleotides: TGTGCCAGCAGGGTAGCGGGATCGACCGGGGAGCTGTTTTTT.

CDR3 protein: CASSELQGGMYQPQHF. The CDR3 DNA sequence: TGCGCCAGCAGTGAGTTACAGGGTGGGATGTATCAGCCCCAGCATTTT. The gene calls are TRBV10-2 and TRBJ1-5; possible D gene TRBD1, 6 bases. V gave up 1 base and J gave up 5 bases, with 15 bases separating them. Per germline, CDR1 WSHSY and CDR2 SAAADI. The CDR3 is 16 residues long.

As DNA, the CDR3 is TGTGCCAGCAGTTGGGAGATACTGCCGGAGACCCAGTACTTC. It codes for CASSWEILPETQYF. The gene calls are TRBV6-2 or TRBV6-3 and TRBJ2-5; D is perhaps TRBD2 (5 bases). The CDR3 has 14 amino acids. Germline assignment: CDR1 MNHEY and CDR2 SVGEGT. Deletions cut 4 bases from V and 5 bases from J, with 14 bases between.

The rearrangement uses TRBV6-2 or TRBV6-3 and TRBJ2-1, with 8 nucleotides matching TRBD2. V shed 5 bases and J 9 bases; nucleotides not matched to a gene: 15. CDR1 and CDR2 (germline): MNHEY, SVGEGT. The CDR3 has 16 residues. The CDR3 coding sequence is TGTGCCAGCAGTCGAAAGAGCGGGAGAGTTGGTAGTGAGCAGTTCTTC. Translating gives CASSRKSGRVGSEQFF.

This chain joins TRBV13 and TRBJ2-7; 8 nucleotides agree with TRBD1. This CDR3 is 15 amino acids long. Trimming took 6 bases from V and 6 from J; bases not matched to a gene: 13. CDR1 and CDR2 (germline): PRHDT, FYEKMQ (reference sequence). CDR3 loop: CASRNSDRGLGEQYF. Here the CDR3 DNA reads TGTGCCAGCAGGAATTCCGACAGGGGCCTCGGCGAGCAGTACTTC.

The rearrangement uses TRBV21-1 and TRBJ2-7; the D segment call TRBD2 is taken from the table without a DNA check. TRBV21-1 is classified as a pseudogene. The CDR3 loop spans 17 amino acids. CDR3: CASSKDKEAGVRCEQYF. CDR3 nucleotide sequence: TGTGCCAGCAGCAAAGACAAGGAAGCGGGAGTAAGGTGCGAGCAGTACTTC.

This sequence joins TRBV4-3 and TRBJ2-7; 7 bases are shared with TRBD1. The CDR3 contains 14 residues. CDR1 is LGHNA and CDR2 is YSLEER in the germline V gene. Unmatched junction bases numbered 6, after V lost 4 bases and J lost 3 bases. CDR3 bases: TGCGCCAGCAGCCGTCGGAGACAGGGCTACGAGCAGTACTTC. Its protein is CASSRRRQGYEQYF.

This clone was seen just once. The V gene is TRBV6-5, the J gene TRBJ2-2; TRBD1 is a possible D gene (6 bases). Trimming removed 8 bases from V and 0 bases from J, with 7 bases in between. CDR3 size: 13 residues. Per germline, CDR1 MNHEY and CDR2 SVGAGI. The CDR3 is CASRTANTGELFF. CDR3 coding DNA: TGTGCCAGCCGGACAGCGAACACCGGGGAGCTGTTTTTT.

The rearrangement links TRBV4-3 to TRBJ2-1; D gene uncertain. The V gene's germline CDR1 is LGHNA and CDR2 YSLEER. The CDR3 runs to 15 residues. The V end was cut by 0 bases, the J end by 4 bases, with 10 bases between. CDR3 in DNA: TGCGCCAGCAGCCAAGATTGGGCACCTTACAATGAGCAGTTCTTC. It is translated as CASSQDWAPYNEQFF.